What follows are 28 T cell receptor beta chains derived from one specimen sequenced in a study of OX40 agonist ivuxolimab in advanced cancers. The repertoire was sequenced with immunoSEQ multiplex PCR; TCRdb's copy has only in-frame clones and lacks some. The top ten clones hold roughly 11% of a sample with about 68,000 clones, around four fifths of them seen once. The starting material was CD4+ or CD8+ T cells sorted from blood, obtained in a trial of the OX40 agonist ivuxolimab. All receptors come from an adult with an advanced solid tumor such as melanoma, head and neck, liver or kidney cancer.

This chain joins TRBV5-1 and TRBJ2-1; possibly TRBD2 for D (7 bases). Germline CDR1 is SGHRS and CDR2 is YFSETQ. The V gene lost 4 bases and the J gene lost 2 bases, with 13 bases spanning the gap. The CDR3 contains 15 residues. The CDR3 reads CASSLSGGPYNEQFF. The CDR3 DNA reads TGCGCCAGCAGCCTCTCCGGGGGGCCCTACAATGAGCAGTTCTTC.

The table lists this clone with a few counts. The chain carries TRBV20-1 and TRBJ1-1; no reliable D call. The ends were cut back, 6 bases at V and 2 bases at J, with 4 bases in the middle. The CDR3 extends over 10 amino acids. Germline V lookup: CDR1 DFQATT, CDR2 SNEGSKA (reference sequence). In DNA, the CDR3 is TGCAGTGCCCGCAACACTGAAGCTTTCTTT. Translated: CSARNTEAFF.

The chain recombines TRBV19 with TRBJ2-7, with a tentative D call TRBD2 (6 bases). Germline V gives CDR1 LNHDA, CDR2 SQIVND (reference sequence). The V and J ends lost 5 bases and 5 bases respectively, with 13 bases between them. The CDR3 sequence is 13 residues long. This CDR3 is CASSRREGDEQYF. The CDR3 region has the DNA TGTGCCAGTAGTCGGCGGGAAGGGGACGAGCAGTACTTC. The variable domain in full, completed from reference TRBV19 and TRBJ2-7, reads DGGITQSPKYLFRKEGQNVTLSCEQNLNHDAMYWYRQDPGQGLRLIYYSQIVNDFQKGDIAEGYSVSREKKESFPLTVTSAQKNPTAFYLCASSRREGDEQYFGPGTRLTVT.

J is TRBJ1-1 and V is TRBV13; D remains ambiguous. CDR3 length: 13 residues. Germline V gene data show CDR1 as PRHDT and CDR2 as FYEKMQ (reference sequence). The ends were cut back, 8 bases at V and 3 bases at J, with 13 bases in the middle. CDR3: CASGHYGDTEAFF. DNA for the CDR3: TGTGCCAGCGGCCACTATGGGGACACTGAAGCTTTCTTT.

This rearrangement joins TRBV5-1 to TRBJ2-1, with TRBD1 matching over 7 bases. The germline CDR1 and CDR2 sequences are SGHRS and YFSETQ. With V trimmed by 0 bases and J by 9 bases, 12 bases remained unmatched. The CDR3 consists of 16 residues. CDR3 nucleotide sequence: TGCGCCAGCAGCTTGGCCCTAAACAGGGGACGGGCTGAGCAGTTCTTC. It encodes CASSLALNRGRAEQFF.

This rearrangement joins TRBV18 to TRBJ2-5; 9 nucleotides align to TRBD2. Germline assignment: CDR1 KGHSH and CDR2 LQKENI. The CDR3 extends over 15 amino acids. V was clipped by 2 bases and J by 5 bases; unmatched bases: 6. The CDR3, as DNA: TGTGCCAGCTCACCATTAGCGGGGGCCGTGGAGACCCAGTACTTC. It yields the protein CASSPLAGAVETQYF.

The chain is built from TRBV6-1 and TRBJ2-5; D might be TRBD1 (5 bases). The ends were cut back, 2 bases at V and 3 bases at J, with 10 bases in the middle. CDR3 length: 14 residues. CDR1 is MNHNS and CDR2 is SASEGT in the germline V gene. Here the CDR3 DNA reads TGTGCCAGCAGTGAAAATCCAGGGAAAGAGACCCAGTACTTC. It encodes CASSENPGKETQYF.

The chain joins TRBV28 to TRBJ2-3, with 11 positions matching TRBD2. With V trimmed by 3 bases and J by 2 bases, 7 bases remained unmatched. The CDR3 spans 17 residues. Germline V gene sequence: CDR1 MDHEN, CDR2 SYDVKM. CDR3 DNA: TGTGCCAGCAGTTTTTCTACTAGCGGGAGCCTCACAGATACGCAGTATTTT. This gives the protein CASSFSTSGSLTDTQYF.

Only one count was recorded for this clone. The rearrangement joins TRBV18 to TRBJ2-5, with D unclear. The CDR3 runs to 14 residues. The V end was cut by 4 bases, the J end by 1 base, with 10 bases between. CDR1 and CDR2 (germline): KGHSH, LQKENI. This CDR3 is CASSQVPGQETQYF. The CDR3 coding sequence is TGTGCCAGCTCACAAGTCCCGGGCCAAGAGACCCAGTACTTC.

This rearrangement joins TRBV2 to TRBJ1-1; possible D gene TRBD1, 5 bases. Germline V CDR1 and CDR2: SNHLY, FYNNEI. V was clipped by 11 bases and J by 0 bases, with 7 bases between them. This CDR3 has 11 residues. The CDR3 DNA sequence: TGTGCCGGGGGGATGAACACTGAAGCTTTCTTT. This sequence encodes CAGGMNTEAFF.

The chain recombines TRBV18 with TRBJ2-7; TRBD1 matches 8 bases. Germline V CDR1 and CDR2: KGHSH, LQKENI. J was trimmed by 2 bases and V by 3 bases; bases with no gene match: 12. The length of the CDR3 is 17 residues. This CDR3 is CASSPKIQGAGAYEQYF. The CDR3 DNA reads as TGTGCCAGCTCACCCAAGATCCAGGGGGCAGGGGCCTACGAGCAGTACTTC.

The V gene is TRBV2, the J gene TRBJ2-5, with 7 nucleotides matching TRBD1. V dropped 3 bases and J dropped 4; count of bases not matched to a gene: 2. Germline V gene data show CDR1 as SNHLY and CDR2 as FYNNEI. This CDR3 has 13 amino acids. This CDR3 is CASSDGQVETQYF. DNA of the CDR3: TGTGCCAGCAGTGACGGACAGGTAGAGACCCAGTACTTC.

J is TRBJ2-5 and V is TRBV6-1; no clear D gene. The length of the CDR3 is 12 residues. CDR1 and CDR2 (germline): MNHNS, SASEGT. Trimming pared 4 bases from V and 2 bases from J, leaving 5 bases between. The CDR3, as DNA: TGTGCCAGCAGTGCGATACAAGAGACCCAGTACTTC. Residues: CASSAIQETQYF.

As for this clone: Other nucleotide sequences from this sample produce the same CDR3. The CDR3 loop is CASSETDRNQPQHF. Written as DNA, the CDR3 is TGTGCCAGCAGTGAAACGGACAGAAATCAGCCCCAGCATTTT. J is TRBJ1-5 and V is TRBV2, with D perhaps TRBD1 (6 bases). The CDR3 contains 14 residues. Trimming left V 2 bases short and J 4 bases short, with 9 bases between. The V gene's germline CDR1 is SNHLY and CDR2 FYNNEI.

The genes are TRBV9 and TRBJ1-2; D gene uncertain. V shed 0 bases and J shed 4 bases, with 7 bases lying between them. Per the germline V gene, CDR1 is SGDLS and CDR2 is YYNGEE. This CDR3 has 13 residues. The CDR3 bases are TGTGCCAGCAGCGTAGGGGAGCTCTATGGCTACACCTTC. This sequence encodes CASSVGELYGYTF.

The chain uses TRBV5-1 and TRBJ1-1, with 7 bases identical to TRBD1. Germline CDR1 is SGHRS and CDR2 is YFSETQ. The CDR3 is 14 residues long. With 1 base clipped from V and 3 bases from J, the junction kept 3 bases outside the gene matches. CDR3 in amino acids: CASSLKGADTEAFF. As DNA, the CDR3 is TGCGCCAGCAGCTTGAAGGGGGCGGACACTGAAGCTTTCTTT.

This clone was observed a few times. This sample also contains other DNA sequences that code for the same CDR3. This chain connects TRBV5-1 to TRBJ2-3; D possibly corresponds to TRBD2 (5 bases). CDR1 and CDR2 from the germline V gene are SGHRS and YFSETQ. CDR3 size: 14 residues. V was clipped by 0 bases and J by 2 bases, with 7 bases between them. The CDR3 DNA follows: TGCGCCAGCAGCTTGGGGGGAGTCACAGATACGCAGTATTTT. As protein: CASSLGGVTDTQYF.

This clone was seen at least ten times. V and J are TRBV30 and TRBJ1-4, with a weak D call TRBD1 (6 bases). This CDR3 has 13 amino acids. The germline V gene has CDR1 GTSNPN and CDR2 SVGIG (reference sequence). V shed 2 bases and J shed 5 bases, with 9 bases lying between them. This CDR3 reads CAWSTGQNEKLFF. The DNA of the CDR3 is TGTGCCTGGAGTACCGGACAGAATGAAAAACTGTTTTTT.

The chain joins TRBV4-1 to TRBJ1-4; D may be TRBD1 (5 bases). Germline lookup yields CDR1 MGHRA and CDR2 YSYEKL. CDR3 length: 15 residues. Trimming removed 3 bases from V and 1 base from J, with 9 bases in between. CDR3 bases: TGCGCCAGCAGCCACTCAGGGAAAACTAATGAAAAACTGTTTTTT. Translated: CASSHSGKTNEKLFF.

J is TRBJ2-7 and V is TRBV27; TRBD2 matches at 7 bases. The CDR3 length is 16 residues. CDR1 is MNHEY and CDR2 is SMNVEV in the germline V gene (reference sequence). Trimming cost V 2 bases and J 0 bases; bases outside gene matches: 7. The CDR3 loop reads CASSLSGTTSSYEQYF. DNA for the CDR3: TGTGCCAGCAGTTTAAGTGGGACTACGAGCTCCTACGAGCAGTACTTC.

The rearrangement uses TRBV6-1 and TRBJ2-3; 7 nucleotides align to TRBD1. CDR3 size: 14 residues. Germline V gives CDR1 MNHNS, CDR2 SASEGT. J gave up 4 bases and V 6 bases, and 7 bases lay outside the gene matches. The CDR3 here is CASSPGTVPDTQYF. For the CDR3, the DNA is TGTGCCAGCAGCCCCGGGACAGTGCCAGATACGCAGTATTTT.

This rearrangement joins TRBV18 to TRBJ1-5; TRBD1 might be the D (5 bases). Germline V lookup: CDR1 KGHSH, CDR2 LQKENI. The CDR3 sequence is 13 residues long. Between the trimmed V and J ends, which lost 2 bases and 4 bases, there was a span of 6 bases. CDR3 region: CASSPGGNQPQHF. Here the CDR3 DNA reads TGTGCCAGCTCACCAGGGGGAAATCAGCCCCAGCATTTT. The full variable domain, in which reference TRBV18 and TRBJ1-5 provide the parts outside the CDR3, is NAGVMQNPRHLVRRRGQEARLRCSPMKGHSHVYWYRQLPEEGLKFMVYLQKENIIDESGMPKERFSAEFPKEGPSILRIQQVVRGDSAAYFCASSPGGNQPQHFGDGTRLSIL.

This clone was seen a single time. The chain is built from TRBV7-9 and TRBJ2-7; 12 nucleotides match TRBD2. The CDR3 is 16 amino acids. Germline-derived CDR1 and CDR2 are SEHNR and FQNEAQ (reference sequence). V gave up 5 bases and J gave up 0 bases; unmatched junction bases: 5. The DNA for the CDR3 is TGTGCCAGCAGCCCAGGACTAGCGGGGCCCTCCTACGAGCAGTACTTC. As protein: CASSPGLAGPSYEQYF.

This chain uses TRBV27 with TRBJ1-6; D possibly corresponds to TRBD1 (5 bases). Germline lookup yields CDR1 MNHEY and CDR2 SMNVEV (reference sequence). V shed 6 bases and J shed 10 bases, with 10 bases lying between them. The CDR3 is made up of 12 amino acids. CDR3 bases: TGTGCCAGCAGGCAGGGCAGATCACCCCTCCACTTT. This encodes CASRQGRSPLHF.

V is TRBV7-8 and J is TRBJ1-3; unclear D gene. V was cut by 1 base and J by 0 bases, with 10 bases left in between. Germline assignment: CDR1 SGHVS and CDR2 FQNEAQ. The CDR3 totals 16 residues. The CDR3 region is CASSLVRFSSGNTIYF. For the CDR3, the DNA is TGTGCCAGCAGCTTAGTTAGGTTCAGCTCTGGAAACACCATATATTTT.

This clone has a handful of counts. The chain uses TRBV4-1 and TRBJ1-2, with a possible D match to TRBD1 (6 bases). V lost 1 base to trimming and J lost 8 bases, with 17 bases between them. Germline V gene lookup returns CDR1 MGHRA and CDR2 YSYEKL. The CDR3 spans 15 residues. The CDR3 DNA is TGCGCCAGCAGCCAAGGAGTGCTGGGGGCGAAGGGCTACACCTTC. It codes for CASSQGVLGAKGYTF.

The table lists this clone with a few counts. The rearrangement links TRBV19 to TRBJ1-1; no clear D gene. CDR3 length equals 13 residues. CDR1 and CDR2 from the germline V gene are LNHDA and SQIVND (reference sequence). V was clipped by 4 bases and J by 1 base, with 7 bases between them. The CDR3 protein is CASSTDTNTEAFF. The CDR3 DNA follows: TGTGCCAGTAGTACCGACACGAACACTGAAGCTTTCTTT.

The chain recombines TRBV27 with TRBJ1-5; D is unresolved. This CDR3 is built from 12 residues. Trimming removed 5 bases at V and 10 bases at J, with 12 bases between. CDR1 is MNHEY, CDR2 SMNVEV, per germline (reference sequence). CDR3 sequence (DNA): TGTGCCAGCAGTACCCTTTCGGAACCCCAGCATTTT. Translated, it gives CASSTLSEPQHF.